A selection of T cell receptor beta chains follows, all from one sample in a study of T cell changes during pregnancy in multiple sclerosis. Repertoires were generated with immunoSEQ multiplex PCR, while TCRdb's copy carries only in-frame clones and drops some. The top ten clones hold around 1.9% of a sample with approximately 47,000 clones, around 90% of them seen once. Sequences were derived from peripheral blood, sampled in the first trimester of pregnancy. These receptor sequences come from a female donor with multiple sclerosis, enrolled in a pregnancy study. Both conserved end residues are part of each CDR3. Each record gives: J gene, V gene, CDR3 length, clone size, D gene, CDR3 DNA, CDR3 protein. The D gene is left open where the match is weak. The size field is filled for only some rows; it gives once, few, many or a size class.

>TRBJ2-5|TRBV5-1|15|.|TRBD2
TGCGCCAGCAGCTTGTTACCTAGCGGGGAAGAGACCCAGTACTTC
CASSLLPSGEETQYF
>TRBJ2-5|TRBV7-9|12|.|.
TGTGCCAGCAGCTTCCTAAAAGAGACCCAGTACTTC
CASSFLKETQYF
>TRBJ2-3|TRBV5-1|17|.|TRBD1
TGCGCCAGCAGCTTGGGTCGGACAGGGGCCCACACAGATACGCAGTATTTT
CASSLGRTGAHTDTQYF
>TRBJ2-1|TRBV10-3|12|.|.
TGTGCCATCAGTATACTTAACAATGAGCAGTTCTTC
CAISILNNEQFF
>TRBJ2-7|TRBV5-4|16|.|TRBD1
TGTGCCAGCAGCTCCCGAGCTGACAGGGGGCGCGACGAGCAGTACTTC
CASSSRADRGRDEQYF
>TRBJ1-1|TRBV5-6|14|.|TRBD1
TGTGCCAGCAGCGTGACAGGGCGGGACACTGAAGCTTTCTTT
CASSVTGRDTEAFF
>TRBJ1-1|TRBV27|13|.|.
TGTGCCAGCAGTGAACAGGGAAGGACTGAAGCTTTCTTT
CASSEQGRTEAFF
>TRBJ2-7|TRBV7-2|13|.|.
TGTGCCAGCAGCTTAGGGAACAGGGCGTGGCAGTACTTC
CASSLGNRAWQYF
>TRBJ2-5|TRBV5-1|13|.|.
TGCGCCAGCGCTTGGGCGGGTCGGGAGACCCAGTACTTC
CASAWAGRETQYF
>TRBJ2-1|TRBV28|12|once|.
TGTGCCAGCAGTGAGACAGGTCGTGAGCAGTTCTTC
CASSETGREQFF
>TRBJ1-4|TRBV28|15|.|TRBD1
TGTGCCAGCAGTTTGCAGGGGGCAACTAATGAAAAACTGTTTTTT
CASSLQGATNEKLFF
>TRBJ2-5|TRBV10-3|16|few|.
TGTGCCATCAGGGCTAGGGTTGGGGGGGCCCAAGAGACCCAGTACTTC
CAIRARVGGAQETQYF
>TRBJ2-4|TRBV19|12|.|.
TGTGCCAGTAGTATCAGGATGAACATTCAGTACTTC
CASSIRMNIQYF
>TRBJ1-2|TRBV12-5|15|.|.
TGTGCTAGTGGCTTCCTCCCCCCGGTAGGGAGGGGCTACACCTTC
CASGFLPPVGRGYTF
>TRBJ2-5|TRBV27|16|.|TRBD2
TGTGCCAGCAGTTCCCAAGCGGGGGGTTCGGGAGAGACCCAGTACTTC
CASSSQAGGSGETQYF
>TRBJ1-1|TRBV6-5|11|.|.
TGTGCCAGCAGCCACTACACTGAAGCTTTCTTT
CASSHYTEAFF
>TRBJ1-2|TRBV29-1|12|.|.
TGCAGCGTATTTCAGTGGAGCGGAGGCTACACCTTC
CSVFQWSGGYTF
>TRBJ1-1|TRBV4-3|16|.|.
TGCGCCAGCAGCCAACGGGTCTCATTAACTAACACTGAAGCTTTCTTT
CASSQRVSLTNTEAFF
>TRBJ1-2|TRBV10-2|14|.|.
TGCGCCAGCAGTGTGTGGGGGCGGTCGCAGGGCTACACCTTC
CASSVWGRSQGYTF